The clone carrying this TCR beta chain rates as medium-sized (0.01 to 0.1%). Antigen unknown. An end of the junction differs from the germline gene, which may be a read error. Time point denoted: sample taken at primary tumor resection. Without sorting, whole RNA was sequenced from tumor, nontumor lung or frozen PBMC. A distinct unique molecular identifier was carried by each TCR cDNA molecule. One entry per CDR3 protein results from TCRdb running MiXCR on the 5' RACE reads. In the table there are about 7,400 distinct CDR3 sequences, approximately 7% of which are singletons. The data stem from a study of spatial heterogeneity in lung cancer. Study-level points and caveats: Counts that tracked tumor mutation counts were those of expanded intratumoral alpha and beta TCRs. Alpha chains reached an estimated coverage of about 7% of tumor T cells, and beta chains about 14%.

The CDR3 consists of 16 residues. In germline, CDR1 is SGHAT, CDR2 FQNNGV. This specimen was lung tumor tissue, taken at surgery. The sequence was obtained from a male donor with early-stage non-small cell lung cancer. The chain joins TRBV11-2 to TRBJ2-7, with 7 bases lining up with TRBD1. CDR3 region: CASSLVGGGRADEQYF. As DNA, the CDR3 is TGTGCCAGCAGCTTAGTAGGGGGCGGACGGGCGGACGAGCAGTATTTC.